This T cell receptor (beta chain) was documented in a study of identical twins' blood T cells. This clonotype was found a few times. Its antigen is still unknown. The CDR3 extends over 15 amino acids. The ends were cut back, 6 bases at V and 4 bases at J, with 16 bases in the middle. Germline loops: CDR1 MDHEN, CDR2 SYDVKM. Study results and limitations: Twins shared more top CDR3 clonotypes than unrelated donors did. Mainly, cloneset size products determined shared clonotypes, twins included.

TCRdb itself ran the 5' RACE reads through MiXCR, one entry per CDR3 protein. In the table there are 350,000 to 400,000 distinct CDR3 sequences, 28% of which are singletons. This receptor was obtained from a woman aged 18 to 50 in good health. The source material was PBMCs. This chain connects TRBV28 to TRBJ1-5, with D perhaps TRBD1 (6 bases). Here the CDR3 reads CASSRQGFGNQPQHF. CDR3 bases: TGTGCCAGCAGCCGTCAGGGGTTCGGAAATCAGCCCCAGCATTTT.